A selection of T cell receptor beta chains follows, all from one sample in a study of naive and memory T cell subsets. TCRdb re-analysed the UMI-ligation and nested PCR reads in MiXCR, keeping a single row per CDR3 protein. The data hold about 90,000 distinct CDR3 sequences, with approximately 11% observed a single time. The sample taken for sequencing was naive CD4+ T cells from blood. Receptor source: a human donor in good health. Each CDR3 is given with its conserved first and last residue. A D gene is named only where the DNA matches it firmly. A clone size is listed for some rows: how often the clone was seen (once, few, many), or a class if it is expanded.

size	V	D	J	DNA	CDR3
-	TRBV29-1	-	TRBJ2-1	TGCAGCGTTGACCTGACTAAGAATGAGCAGTTCTTC	CSVDLTKNEQFF
few	TRBV7-9	-	TRBJ1-6	TGTGCCAGCATGTACACCGGGACGGCAAATTCACCCCTCCACTTT	CASMYTGTANSPLHF
few	TRBV12-3/TRBV12-4	-	TRBJ2-3	TGTGCCAGCAGACCGCGTGGGCAGGCGAGCACAGATACGCAGTATTTT	CASRPRGQASTDTQYF
few	TRBV12-3/TRBV12-4	-	TRBJ2-5	TGTGCCAGCAGCTTCCCTACGGCAGGAGAACTCCAAGAGACCCAGTACTTC	CASSFPTAGELQETQYF
few	TRBV27	TRBD2	TRBJ2-7	TGTGCCAGCAGTCTGAGAGCGACTAGCGGGATTTACGAGCAGTACTTC	CASSLRATSGIYEQYF
many	TRBV7-2	-	TRBJ2-3	TGTGCCAGCAGCTTAGTCCGGACGAGCACAGATACGCAGTATTTT	CASSLVRTSTDTQYF
-	TRBV6-2/TRBV6-3	-	TRBJ2-2	TGTGCCAGCCGTAGTCTTTACACCGGGGAGCTGTTTTTT	CASRSLYTGELFF
-	TRBV3-1	TRBD2	TRBJ2-5	TGTGCCAGCAGCCCCGTGACTAGCGGGGGATATGAGACCCAGTACTTC	CASSPVTSGGYETQYF
few	TRBV10-3	-	TRBJ1-1	TGTGCCATCAGTCCTCGAGGTACTGAAGCTTTCTTT	CAISPRGTEAFF
many	TRBV7-9	-	TRBJ2-3	TGTGCCAGCAGCCGGCGCGAAGATGGAGCAGATACGCAGTATTTT	CASSRREDGADTQYF
few	TRBV6-5	TRBD1	TRBJ2-5	TGTGCCAGCAGTGCACAGGGGTCTGGGACCCAGTACTTC	CASSAQGSGTQYF
few	TRBV12-5	-	TRBJ2-2	TGTGCTAGTGGACGGGTGGAGACCTACACCGGGGAGCTGTTTTTT	CASGRVETYTGELFF
many	TRBV12-3/TRBV12-4	TRBD2	TRBJ2-3	TGTGCCAGCAGTTTCGCGGGGGGCCACGGAGATACGCAGTATTTT	CASSFAGGHGDTQYF
few	TRBV6-2/TRBV6-3	-	TRBJ1-5	TGTGCCAGCAGTCAACGGGGACAACCTAATAGCAATCAGCCCCAGCATTTT	CASSQRGQPNSNQPQHF
-	TRBV2	-	TRBJ1-1	TGTGCCAGGCATCGGAACAGGGAGGGCACTGAAGCTTTCTTT	CARHRNREGTEAFF
few	TRBV6-2/TRBV6-3	TRBD2	TRBJ2-1	TGTGCCAGCAGTTACTCGCAGAGCGGGAGGTTGAATGAGCAGTTCTTC	CASSYSQSGRLNEQFF
few	TRBV7-3	-	TRBJ2-7	TGTGCCAGCAGCATTCCTAACGAGAGGGGCGAGCAGTACTTC	CASSIPNERGEQYF
few	TRBV5-4	-	TRBJ2-1	TGTGCCAGCAGCGGTGGTAGCAATGAGCAGTTCTTC	CASSGGSNEQFF
-	TRBV12-3/TRBV12-4	-	TRBJ1-1	TGTGCCAGCAGTTTGCGGGGAGGTTGGACTGAAGCTTTCTTT	CASSLRGGWTEAFF
-	TRBV19	-	TRBJ1-2	TGTGCCAGTAGTACCGGAGGGGGAAGGGGCTACACCTTC	CASSTGGGRGYTF
-	TRBV7-9	-	TRBJ1-6	TGTGCCAGCAGTCCACCCGACGGGATAGGCAGTTCACCCCTCCACTTT	CASSPPDGIGSSPLHF
few	TRBV6-6	TRBD1	TRBJ1-4	TGTGCCAGCAGTTACCCGACAGGGACAGGGTCTAATGAAAAACTGTTTTTT	CASSYPTGTGSNEKLFF
-	TRBV30	-	TRBJ2-7	TGTGCCTGGAGTGTACCCCCACAGGGCGAGCAGTACTTC	CAWSVPPQGEQYF
few	TRBV20-1	-	TRBJ1-2	TGCAGTGCTAGTCCCCGGGGGAGACGTAACTATGGCTACACCTTC	CSASPRGRRNYGYTF
-	TRBV5-1	-	TRBJ2-2	TGCGCCAGTACCGGGGGGCCCGGCGGGGAGCTGTTTTTT	CASTGGPGGELFF
-	TRBV25-1	TRBD2	TRBJ2-3	TGTGCCAGCAGTGAATCGGGGAGGGGTGATACGCAGTATTTT	CASSESGRGDTQYF
many	TRBV7-8	-	TRBJ1-1	TGTGCCAGCAGCCGCGGTACGAACACTGAAGCTTTCTTT	CASSRGTNTEAFF
many	TRBV29-1	TRBD2	TRBJ2-7	TGCAGCGGCCTACTAGCGGGGGGACGCGTACCCGACGAGCAGTACTTC	CSGLLAGGRVPDEQYF
few	TRBV12-3/TRBV12-4	-	TRBJ2-3	TGTGCCAGCAGTCGGGACGCGGGCGGCGCTAACACAGATACGCAGTATTTT	CASSRDAGGANTDTQYF
few	TRBV7-7	-	TRBJ2-7	TGTGCTAGCAGCTTATATGACGGTAGCGCCTACGAGCAGTACTTC	CASSLYDGSAYEQYF
once	TRBV10-3	TRBD1	TRBJ1-2	TGTGCCATCAGTGATTTTCCCAGGGGGTATGGCTACACCTTC	CAISDFPRGYGYTF
-	TRBV27	TRBD1	TRBJ1-2	TGTGCCAGCAGTTTCAGTCTCGGGACAGGGACACAGGGCTACACCTTC	CASSFSLGTGTQGYTF
few	TRBV20-1	-	TRBJ2-7	TGCAGTGCCCCGAGAGAGGGTCCATACGAGCAGTACTTC	CSAPREGPYEQYF
-	TRBV7-2	-	TRBJ2-5	TGTGCCAGCAGCCCAACCTTACAGGGAGTAGAGACCCAGTACTTC	CASSPTLQGVETQYF
few	TRBV12-3/TRBV12-4	-	TRBJ1-2	TGTGCCAGCAGGCCCGAAGCTGCCCCTTTTGGCTACACCTTC	CASRPEAAPFGYTF
many	TRBV18	TRBD1	TRBJ2-7	TGTGCCAGCTCGGCGGGGCAGGGGGCCCCCTACGAGCAGTACTTC	CASSAGQGAPYEQYF
-	TRBV27	TRBD1	TRBJ2-2	TGTGCCAGCAGTCGTACCCCGGGACAGGACAAGACCGGGGAGCTGTTTTTT	CASSRTPGQDKTGELFF
once	TRBV12-3/TRBV12-4	-	TRBJ1-6	TGTGCCAGCAACACGGGGAGGGGGGTCGATTCACCCCTCCACTTT	CASNTGRGVDSPLHF
-	TRBV25-1	-	TRBJ2-1	TGTGCCAGCAGTGAAGGTCAGAACAGGGTCTCCTACAATGAGCAGTTCTTC	CASSEGQNRVSYNEQFF
few	TRBV27	TRBD1	TRBJ1-1	TGTGCCACAAAAAGGGGACAGGGTTATGTAAACACTGAAGCTTTCTTT	CATKRGQGYVNTEAFF
-	TRBV4-3	TRBD2	TRBJ2-5	TGCGCCAGCAGCCAAGATTTCGCGGGAGGGCGGGAGACCCAGTACTTC	CASSQDFAGGRETQYF
many	TRBV11-3	-	TRBJ2-3	TGTGCCAGCAGCTTAGTTGCCTCTACGCAGTATTTT	CASSLVASTQYF
-	TRBV10-3	-	TRBJ2-2	TGTGCCATCAGTGAGGGATTCGCCGGGGAGCTGTTTTTT	CAISEGFAGELFF
few	TRBV6-2/TRBV6-3	-	TRBJ2-1	TGTGCCAGCAGTCCAGTAGGAGGGGGATTTGGTGGGCAGTTCTTC	CASSPVGGGFGGQFF
many	TRBV19	-	TRBJ1-2	TGTGCCAGTAGTACCTCCCCCAGGGCGATCTATGGCTACACCTTC	CASSTSPRAIYGYTF
few	TRBV28	-	TRBJ2-1	TGTGCCAGCAGTTCGGTTGATGAGCAGTTCTTC	CASSSVDEQFF
-	TRBV11-3	-	TRBJ2-7	TGTGCCAGCAGTCCATTGGAAGGAACCTACGAGCAGTACTTC	CASSPLEGTYEQYF
-	TRBV6-2/TRBV6-3	TRBD1	TRBJ2-1	TGTGCCAGCACTTCAATCCGGGACAGCTTATACAATGAGCAGTTCTTC	CASTSIRDSLYNEQFF
many	TRBV4-3	-	TRBJ2-1	TGCGCCAGCAGCATAGGGCCTGAGGGCGGGAATGAGCAGTTCTTC	CASSIGPEGGNEQFF
few	TRBV12-3/TRBV12-4	TRBD1	TRBJ2-7	TGTGCCAGCAGTTCCAACAGGGGGCGGCACGAGCAGTACTTC	CASSSNRGRHEQYF
-	TRBV2	-	TRBJ1-1	TGTGCCAGCAGCCCCCGGACGGTAGGGACTGAAGCTTTCTTT	CASSPRTVGTEAFF